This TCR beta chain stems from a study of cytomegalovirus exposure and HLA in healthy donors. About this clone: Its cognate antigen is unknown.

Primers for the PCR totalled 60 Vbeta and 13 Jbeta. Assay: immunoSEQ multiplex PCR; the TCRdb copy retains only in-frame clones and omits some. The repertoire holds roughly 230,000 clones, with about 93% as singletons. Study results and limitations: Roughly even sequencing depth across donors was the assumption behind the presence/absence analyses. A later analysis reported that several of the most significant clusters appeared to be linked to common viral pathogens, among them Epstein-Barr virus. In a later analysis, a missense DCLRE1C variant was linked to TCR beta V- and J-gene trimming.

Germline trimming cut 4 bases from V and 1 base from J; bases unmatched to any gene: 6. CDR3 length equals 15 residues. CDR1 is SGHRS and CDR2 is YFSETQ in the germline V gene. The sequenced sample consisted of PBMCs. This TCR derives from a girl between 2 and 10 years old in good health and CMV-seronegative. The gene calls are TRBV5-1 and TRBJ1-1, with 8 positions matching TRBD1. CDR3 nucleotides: TGCGCCAGCAGCGGGGGGGACAGGACGAACACTGAAGCTTTCTTT. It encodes CASSGGDRTNTEAFF.